The rows below give T cell receptor beta chains drawn from one sample of a study of T-cell reconstitution after alpha-beta-depleted transplantation in children. TCRdb passed the PCR reads through MiXCR, listing each CDR3 protein once. This sample has approximately 500,000 distinct CDR3 sequences, with over 9.5% found just once. This specimen was PBMCs, taken before TCRalphabeta/CD19-depleted stem cell transplant. Receptor source: a child aged 2 to 10 with inherited bone marrow failure, due to receive a stem cell transplant. Each CDR3 is given with its conserved first and last residue. D genes are given only for firm matches. Not all rows give a size; the values are once, few, many and, for expanded clones, a class.

j_call,clone_size,d_call,v_call,cdr3_nt,cdr3_aa
TRBJ2-3,many,NA,TRBV12-3/TRBV12-4,TGTGCCAGCCAGGGGGACTTTCTAGATACGCAGTATTTT,CASQGDFLDTQYF
TRBJ2-5,many,NA,TRBV29-1,TGCAGCGCCCGAGGGTGGACAGAGATACAAGAGACCCAGTACTTC,CSARGWTEIQETQYF
TRBJ1-2,many,NA,TRBV20-1,TGCAGTGCGGCAGACTATGGCTACACCTTC,CSAADYGYTF
TRBJ2-1,many,NA,TRBV20-1,TGCAGTGCTAGACCCAGGGGCGGACAGTCCTACAATGAGCAGTTCTTC,CSARPRGGQSYNEQFF
TRBJ1-1,few,NA,TRBV5-6,TGTGCCAGCAGCTTGTACCCACCCTATGAAGCTTTCTTT,CASSLYPPYEAFF
TRBJ2-1,many,TRBD2,TRBV7-2,TGTGCCAGCAGCTTACTAGCGGGAGGCAATGAGCAGTTCTTC,CASSLLAGGNEQFF
TRBJ2-7,few,NA,TRBV4-3,TGCGCCAGCAGCCAAGTCCTAGTGGGGACCTACGAGCAGTACTTC,CASSQVLVGTYEQYF
TRBJ2-3,many,NA,TRBV15,TGTGCCACCAGCAGAGACAGGGGCAGGGTCCCAGATACGCAGTATTTT,CATSRDRGRVPDTQYF
TRBJ2-1,many,TRBD2,TRBV12-3/TRBV12-4,TGTGCCAGCAGCCGCCCCGGGACTAGCGGGAGGGCCACACACAATGAGCAGTTCTTC,CASSRPGTSGRATHNEQFF
TRBJ2-5,many,NA,TRBV4-2,TGTGCCAGCAGCCAAGAGGAGGGGATGGGGGAGACCCAGTACTTC,CASSQEEGMGETQYF
TRBJ2-1,many,NA,TRBV10-1,TGCGCCAGCAGTGGTTTCGGTGAGCAGTTCTTC,CASSGFGEQFF
TRBJ1-2,many,NA,TRBV12-3/TRBV12-4,TGTGCCAGCAGCTCCCCACGGGGAAACTATGGCTACACCTTC,CASSSPRGNYGYTF
TRBJ2-7,many,TRBD1,TRBV27,TGTGCCAGTCGGGGGCAGGGGGCGAGAGAGCAGTACTTC,CASRGQGAREQYF
TRBJ1-6,many,TRBD1,TRBV15,TGTGCCACCAGCAGCGACAGGGGGAGAAATTCACCCCTCCACTTT,CATSSDRGRNSPLHF
TRBJ2-5,NA,TRBD2,TRBV5-4,TGTGCCAGCAGCGGACCGGGGGGACTAGCGGGAGAGACCCAGTACTTC,CASSGPGGLAGETQYF
TRBJ1-2,many,TRBD1,TRBV9,TGTGCCAGCAGCGCAACAAGGACAGGGGGCTATGGCTACACCTTC,CASSATRTGGYGYTF
TRBJ2-1,many,NA,TRBV2,TGTGCCAGCAGGGGGGCCGGCTCCTACAATGAGCAGTTCTTC,CASRGAGSYNEQFF
TRBJ2-5,NA,TRBD1,TRBV23-1,TGCGCCAGCAGTCGAAACAGGGGGCACCAAGAGACCCAGTACTTC,CASSRNRGHQETQYF
TRBJ2-2,many,NA,TRBV7-2,TGTGCCAGCAACATAGGACAGCCAGCCGGGGAGCTGTTTTTT,CASNIGQPAGELFF
TRBJ2-7,many,NA,TRBV7-2,TGTGCCAGCAGCTTAGCGGCGGGACCCTACGAGCAGTACTTC,CASSLAAGPYEQYF
TRBJ2-7,many,TRBD1,TRBV7-2,TGTGCCAGCAGCTTAGTGAGGGGACAGCTCTACGAGCAGTACTTC,CASSLVRGQLYEQYF
TRBJ2-3,many,TRBD2,TRBV27,TGTGCCAGCAGTTCGGAGGGGACTAGCGGCACAGATACGCAGTATTTT,CASSSEGTSGTDTQYF
TRBJ2-7,many,NA,TRBV4-3,TGCGCCAGCAGCCAAGATCCCGCGCGGTTACTTTACGAGCAGTACTTC,CASSQDPARLLYEQYF
TRBJ2-7,many,TRBD1,TRBV5-1,TGCGCCAGCAGCTCGGGGACAGGAAGCTCCTACGAGCAGTACTTC,CASSSGTGSSYEQYF
TRBJ2-3,NA,NA,TRBV7-6,TGTGCCAGCAGGCACCTCACAGATACGCAGTATTTT,CASRHLTDTQYF
TRBJ2-1,NA,TRBD2,TRBV5-6,TGTGCCAGCAGCTTGGAGTTGGGTTTAGCGGGAGGGATAGGGTACAATGAGCAGTTCTTC,CASSLELGLAGGIGYNEQFF
TRBJ2-7,NA,NA,TRBV6-5,TGTGCCAGCAGTTACCCTGGGGGGGGACAACCCTACGAGCAGTACTTC,CASSYPGGGQPYEQYF
TRBJ1-2,few,TRBD1,TRBV7-9,TGTGCCAGCAGTTTTAACCCCCGGACAGGGGGCTACACCTTC,CASSFNPRTGGYTF
TRBJ2-2,many,NA,TRBV27,TGTGCCAGCAGTTTATTCCGCGACCCCCGAACCGGGGAGCTGTTTTTT,CASSLFRDPRTGELFF
TRBJ2-4,many,TRBD1,TRBV5-6,TGTGCCAGCAGCTCCGAGACTACAGGGGGCTTGGCGTGGTTCCCCAAAAACATTCAGTACTTC,CASSSETTGGLAWFPKNIQYF
TRBJ2-1,many,NA,TRBV28,TGTGCCACCACGGTCGGGGCCCCAAACAATGAGCAGTTCTTC,CATTVGAPNNEQFF
TRBJ2-3,NA,TRBD1,TRBV23-1,TGCGCCAGCCCCAAAACCGGGACAGGGAGTTCAGATACGCAGTATTTT,CASPKTGTGSSDTQYF
TRBJ2-7,few,NA,TRBV20-1,TGCAGTGCTAGAGATAGGGCTGCCCCCTTCTACGAGCAGTACTTC,CSARDRAAPFYEQYF
TRBJ1-2,many,NA,TRBV4-1,TGCGCCAGCAGCCAAGCCGGACGGACTTATGGCTACACCTTC,CASSQAGRTYGYTF
TRBJ2-5,NA,NA,TRBV5-1,TGCGCCAGCAGCTTGGTTCTCACGGGACTCCCGTACCAAGAGACCCAGTACTTC,CASSLVLTGLPYQETQYF
TRBJ2-3,NA,NA,TRBV10-3,TGTGCCATCAGTGAGGGCACAGATACGCAGTATTTT,CAISEGTDTQYF
TRBJ2-7,many,TRBD2,TRBV7-2,TGTGCCAGCAGCTTAGCGGCTAGCGGTAACACCTACGAGCAGTACTTC,CASSLAASGNTYEQYF
TRBJ2-7,many,NA,TRBV6-2/TRBV6-3,TGTGCCAGCAGCCGGGACTCTGACGAGCAGTACTTC,CASSRDSDEQYF
TRBJ2-7,NA,TRBD1,TRBV11-2,TGTGCCAGCAGCGCGGCGGACAGGGCCCCCTACGAGCAGTACTTC,CASSAADRAPYEQYF
TRBJ2-5,few,TRBD1,TRBV28,TGTGCCAGCACCGCAGGGGGCGGGGAGACCCAGTACTTC,CASTAGGGETQYF
TRBJ2-7,NA,TRBD2,TRBV10-3,TGTGCCAAGGCGACTAGCGGGATCTCAATTGCTTCCGACGAGCAGTACTTC,CAKATSGISIASDEQYF
TRBJ2-3,many,NA,TRBV6-1,TGTGCCAGCACCTCTTGGGACATTGGGGTTGCAGATACGCAGTATTTT,CASTSWDIGVADTQYF
TRBJ2-7,many,TRBD1,TRBV5-1,TGCGCCAGCAGCCACGGACAGGCCTACGAGCAGTACTTC,CASSHGQAYEQYF
TRBJ2-3,NA,TRBD2,TRBV5-1,TGCGCCAGCAGCTTGTCGGCTAGCGGGAGGGGCAGTAACACAGGGGATACGCAGTATTTT,CASSLSASGRGSNTGDTQYF
TRBJ2-1,many,TRBD1,TRBV4-1,TGCGCCAGCACCTACTCCGGGACAGGGGGCAATGAGCAGTTCTTC,CASTYSGTGGNEQFF
TRBJ1-3,NA,NA,TRBV18,TGTGCCAGCTCACCACCGTCCTTAGGAAACACCATATATTTT,CASSPPSLGNTIYF